The T cell receptor (beta chain) described here comes from a study of low-dose radiotherapy and immunotherapy resistance in tumors (dated by TCRdb to 2022 to 2024). Regarding the research as a whole: Cohort 1 received 0.5 Gy per fraction every 2 weeks, with a prescribed total PTV dose of 6.5 Gy. For Cohort 2, the dose was 1 Gy per fraction given every two weeks, adding up to 13 Gy in total across 26 weeks. Patients were given nivolumab as a 240 mg flat dose every two weeks and ipilimumab at 1 mg/kg every six weeks, with both drugs delivered intravenously. Starting on cycle 1 day 1, patients took 300 mg of aspirin by mouth once daily for four cycles. Cyclophosphamide 200 mg/m2 was administered intravenously every two weeks, one day before each radiation and immunotherapy administration. The translational analysis covered eight patients: three from the first dose cohort and the first five from the second dose cohort. The trial did not randomize participants into treatment groups.

Note on this clonotype: No antigen is known for it. Base qualities were left out, and no much larger clone turns up one base away.

From the cysteine through the phenylalanine, the CDR3 covers 15 amino acids. Only the CDR3 part of the read is kept: 45 bases, read in frame from the first base. CDR1 and CDR2, looked up from the germline V gene, are MDHEN and SYDVKM. V is pared back by 3 bases and J by 2 bases, with 13 bases lying between the germline termini. Sequencing instrument: Illumina HiSeq 2500. First-strand cDNA was synthesized using Superscript III and a set of TRAV- and TRBV-specific primers, so that both TCRalpha and TCRbeta chains were covered. An approximately 18-cycle PCR with Phusion amplified the TCRs, pairing a constant-region primer with the adapter that was attached to the V primers. Isolated mRNA was amplified with the MessageAmp II aRNA Amplification Kit, using a 16-hour in vitro transcription at 37°C. The Dynabeads mRNA DIRECT Purification Kit was used to isolate the mRNA for TCR sequencing. Indexed Illumina adapters were added in a second Phusion PCR of about 25 cycles, and the PCR products were purified with AMPure XP beads. In the paper's pipeline: Custom Perl scripts pooled TCR sequences encoding the same protein, removed out-of-frame sequences and computed each clonotype's abundance. TCR sequences supported by only a single read were excluded from analysis. Repertoire metrics included Shannon entropy, Gini index, clonality, richness, and frequency of TCRs shared between repertoires. TCRdb passed the public sequencing reads through fastp at Q25 and MiXCR, retaining productive beta sequences. Entries that share a CDR3 protein sequence are merged under the most common genes and DNA. TCRdb's processing, not the authors', yielded these V and J calls. The table for this sample lists under 75,000 distinct CDR3 sequences; roughly 23% of them were counted only once. Of the sample, less than 7.5% is held by the ten largest clones.

The sample's time point, from its label and the paper: after trial treatment. In the paper's terms, the treatment or condition label means: LDRT plus nivolumab, ipilimumab, low-dose cyclophosphamide and aspirin (RACIN trial). The donors came from RACIN, which was a single-arm phase I dose-escalation trial that paired nivolumab and ipilimumab with aspirin, low-dose cyclophosphamide and low-dose radiotherapy. Patients were eligible if they had advanced solid tumors that were TIL-negative. The sequencing used PBMCs, collected after low-dose radiotherapy plus immunotherapy. The sequence links TRBV28 to TRBJ1-2; a confident D gene designation cannot be given. The sequence derives from a male donor with prostate cancer. The CDR3 here reads CASSLTSTGNYGYTF. The DNA sequence is TGTGCCAGCAGTTTGACCTCGACGGGCAACTATGGCTACACCTTC.